This is a list of T cell receptor beta chains from one sample in a study of cytotoxic CD8 clonotypes in ibrutinib-treated CLL. This table comes from immunoSEQ multiplex PCR, and its TCRdb copy is limited to in-frame clones, with some not included. Of approximately 190,000 clones in the sample, approximately 75% were seen once. This material consisted of PBMCs, taken after 12 months of ibrutinib treatment. These receptors all stem from a human donor with chronic lymphocytic leukemia. CDR3s include the opening cysteine and the closing phenylalanine or tryptophan. The order of the fields is D gene, J gene, V gene, clone size, CDR3 DNA, CDR3 protein. A D gene is named only where the DNA matches it firmly. Size values are once, few and many counts, or a class for expanded clones, and some rows have none.

TRBD1,TRBJ1-1,TRBV2,.,TGTGCCAGCAGTGATCGCAGGGGGTACACTGAAGCTTTCTTT,CASSDRRGYTEAFF
.,TRBJ1-4,TRBV13,.,TGTGCCAGCAGCGCAGGGGTCCCTAATGAAAAACTGTTTTTT,CASSAGVPNEKLFF
TRBD1,TRBJ2-5,TRBV10-3,.,TGTGCCACGAACCAGGGGGCAACAAAAGAGACCCAGTACTTC,CATNQGATKETQYF
.,TRBJ2-3,TRBV11-3,.,TGTGCCAGCAGCTTAGGAGTGGGGAGCACAGATACGCAGTATTTT,CASSLGVGSTDTQYF
TRBD1,TRBJ2-5,TRBV5-4,few,TGTGCCAGCAGCAGGCAGGGGGCCGGAGAGACCCAGTACTTC,CASSRQGAGETQYF
TRBD2,TRBJ2-3,TRBV27,.,TGTGCCAGCAGTATCCTACTAGCGTTGGGCACAGATACGCAGTATTTT,CASSILLALGTDTQYF
TRBD2,TRBJ2-7,TRBV10-2,.,TGCGCCAGCAGTTGGGAGGGGGAGCAGTACTTC,CASSWEGEQYF
.,TRBJ2-5,TRBV10-3,.,TGTGCCATCAGACCAGGACGGACACAAGAGACCCAGTACTTC,CAIRPGRTQETQYF
.,TRBJ2-3,TRBV11-3,.,TGTGCCAGCAGCTTAATACGCTCAGATACGCAGTATTTT,CASSLIRSDTQYF
TRBD1,TRBJ1-1,TRBV11-2,.,TGTGCCAGCAGCGCAGGGACAGGGGGCACTGAAGCTTTCTTT,CASSAGTGGTEAFF
.,TRBJ2-2,TRBV16,many,TGTGCCAGCAGCCAAACCAGCCAAGCCGGGGAGCTGTTTTTT,CASSQTSQAGELFF
.,TRBJ1-2,TRBV30,few,TGTGCCTGGAGTCCGCTTGTCGGGGAATGGAGCTATGGCTACACCTTC,CAWSPLVGEWSYGYTF
TRBD2,TRBJ2-1,TRBV2,.,TGTGCCAGCAACCGACGTCGCGGGGGAGACAATGAGCAGTTCTTC,CASNRRRGGDNEQFF
.,TRBJ1-2,TRBV6-1,.,TGTGCCAGCAGTGAAGAGTCCTCCTATGGCTACACCTTC,CASSEESSYGYTF
TRBD2,TRBJ2-7,TRBV27,.,TGTGCCAGCAGTGAAAGCGGGGGGAGCTCCTACGAGCAGTACTTC,CASSESGGSSYEQYF
.,TRBJ1-4,TRBV30,.,TGTGCCTGGAGCCCAAATGAAAAACTGTTTTTT,CAWSPNEKLFF
TRBD1,TRBJ1-6,TRBV18,.,TGTGCCAGCTCACTATTAGGGACAGGGGCCGAGCCCCCAAATTCACCCCTCCACTTT,CASSLLGTGAEPPNSPLHF
.,TRBJ1-2,TRBV6-4,few,TGTGCCAGCCGTCCTCAAAGTGACAGGTCGACTAACTATGGCTACACCTTC,CASRPQSDRSTNYGYTF
.,TRBJ1-5,TRBV19,.,TGTGCCAGTACCCTTACCCACTATAGCAATCAGCCCCAGCATTTT,CASTLTHYSNQPQHF
TRBD1,TRBJ1-5,TRBV4-2,.,TGTGCCAGCAGCCCGGACGTGGGACAGGGTCTGTATCAGCCCCAGCATTTT,CASSPDVGQGLYQPQHF
.,TRBJ2-5,TRBV12-1,.,TGTGCCAGCAGCTTTGCCGGGGGCGGAGGACACCAAGAGACCCAGTACTTC,CASSFAGGGGHQETQYF
.,TRBJ2-5,TRBV2,.,TGTGCCAGCAGTGAGACTAGGCAAGAGACCCAGTACTTC,CASSETRQETQYF
TRBD1,TRBJ2-7,TRBV5-1,few,TGCGCCAGCAGTGCTGACAGGGGGCCCTACGAGCAGTACTTC,CASSADRGPYEQYF
.,TRBJ2-1,TRBV20-1,.,TGCAGCTTCTCCTACAATGAGCAGTTCTTC,CSFSYNEQFF
.,TRBJ1-1,TRBV6-4,.,TGTGCCAGCAGCCCCCGCGGGGGGGTTGGGTACACTGAAGCTTTCTTT,CASSPRGGVGYTEAFF
.,TRBJ1-2,TRBV6-1,once,TGTGCCAGCAGTGAAACGGGTCGGCCGCCTTATGGCTACACCTTC,CASSETGRPPYGYTF
.,TRBJ2-1,TRBV6-1,.,TGTGCCAGCAGTGATGAAAGGGGGATGATCAATGAGCAGTTCTTC,CASSDERGMINEQFF
TRBD2,TRBJ2-2,TRBV11-2,.,TGTGCCAGCAGCTTAGATCCCGGGACTAGTGGGGAGCTGTTTTTT,CASSLDPGTSGELFF
TRBD2,TRBJ2-1,TRBV6-6,.,TGTGCCAGCATTGGCGGGTGGGCGGGAGATAACAATGAGCAGTTCTTC,CASIGGWAGDNNEQFF
.,TRBJ1-2,TRBV28,.,TGTGCCAGCAGGTTACCTGGGCCAGCTACTAACTATGGCTACACCTTC,CASRLPGPATNYGYTF
.,TRBJ1-1,TRBV6-5,.,TGTGCCAGCAGTTACTCGATATCGACAGAAGCTTTCTTT,CASSYSISTEAFF
.,TRBJ2-7,TRBV6-1,.,TGTGCCAGCAGTGGGGGACACCCGAGCTCCTACGAGCAGTACTTC,CASSGGHPSSYEQYF
TRBD1,TRBJ1-1,TRBV28,.,TGTGCCAGCAGACGGGGACAGGGGTTTCGGGTGAACACTGAAGCTTTCTTT,CASRRGQGFRVNTEAFF
TRBD1,TRBJ2-6,TRBV19,.,TGTGCCAGTAGTGGGACAGCGACGCTCTCTGGGGCCAACGTCCTGACTTTC,CASSGTATLSGANVLTF
.,TRBJ1-4,TRBV14,once,TGTGCCAGCAGCCAAGTATGGACAGCAGAAGGGGGAAAACTGTTTTTT,CASSQVWTAEGGKLFF
.,TRBJ1-6,TRBV10-3,.,TGTGCCATCAGTTCCCCGTTGGGCGGCGTAAATGATTCACCCCTCCACTTT,CAISSPLGGVNDSPLHF
TRBD1,TRBJ2-1,TRBV7-8,.,TGTGCCAGCAGCCTTGAACAGGGGAAGTATAGGGAGCAGTTCTTC,CASSLEQGKYREQFF
.,TRBJ2-1,TRBV10-3,.,TGTGCCATCAGTGAAGGGCAGGGAACGAATGAGCAGTTCTTC,CAISEGQGTNEQFF
TRBD1,TRBJ2-6,TRBV4-1,once,TGCGCCAGCTCCGGCGGAGGCTATACAGGGGGCGCGGCTGGGGCCAACGTCCTGACTTTC,CASSGGGYTGGAAGANVLTF
.,TRBJ1-2,TRBV5-1,once,TGCGCCAGCAGCGCCGCATCCAAAGAGGGCTACACCTTC,CASSAASKEGYTF
TRBD2,TRBJ2-5,TRBV6-5,once,TGTGCCAGCAGTTACTCCCGGGGGGAGAGGACCCAGTACTTC,CASSYSRGERTQYF
TRBD2,TRBJ2-5,TRBV4-2,.,TGTGCCAGCAGCCAAATAAGTCTAGCGGTAAACCAAGAGACCCAGTACTTC,CASSQISLAVNQETQYF
TRBD2,TRBJ2-1,TRBV28,once,TGTGCCAGCCCTCACGGGCGGGGGGCTCATGAGCAGTTCTTC,CASPHGRGAHEQFF
TRBD2,TRBJ2-7,TRBV5-5,.,TGTGCCAGCAGCTTGAGGACTAGCGGGACCCCCTACGAGCAGTACTTC,CASSLRTSGTPYEQYF
TRBD1,TRBJ2-2,TRBV7-9,.,TGTGCCAGCAGCCCGGACTGGACAGGGGACCCCACCGGGGAGCTGTTTTTT,CASSPDWTGDPTGELFF
TRBD2,TRBJ2-1,TRBV6-1,.,TGTGCCAGCAGTGGGGTAGCGGGGTACTACAATGAGCAGTTCTTC,CASSGVAGYYNEQFF
.,TRBJ2-1,TRBV28,few,TGTGCCATCTCGAATGAGCAGTTCTTC,CAISNEQFF
.,TRBJ1-6,TRBV5-6,.,TGTGCCAGCAGCCTCTTGGCTTACAGTAATTCACCCCTCCACTTT,CASSLLAYSNSPLHF
.,TRBJ1-2,TRBV30,once,TGTGCCTGGAGCCTATCCGGGGGCGGCTACACCTTC,CAWSLSGGGYTF
.,TRBJ1-1,TRBV6-5,once,TGTGCCAGCAGTTCTCGACGGGGAAGGGGCACTGAAGCTTTCTTT,CASSSRRGRGTEAFF
.,TRBJ2-7,TRBV13,.,TGTGCCAGCAGCTCACCCGGCCCCTACGAGCAGTACTTC,CASSSPGPYEQYF
TRBD1,TRBJ2-1,TRBV30,few,TGTGCCTGGAGTGGACAGGGGTTCAATGAGCAGTTCTTC,CAWSGQGFNEQFF
.,TRBJ2-7,TRBV11-3,.,TGTGCCAGCAGCTGGCGCTATTACGAGCAGTACTTC,CASSWRYYEQYF
TRBD2,TRBJ2-1,TRBV4-2,.,TGTGCCAGCAGCCAAGCCCGAGCGGGAGGGTTCTACAATGAGCAGTTCTTC,CASSQARAGGFYNEQFF